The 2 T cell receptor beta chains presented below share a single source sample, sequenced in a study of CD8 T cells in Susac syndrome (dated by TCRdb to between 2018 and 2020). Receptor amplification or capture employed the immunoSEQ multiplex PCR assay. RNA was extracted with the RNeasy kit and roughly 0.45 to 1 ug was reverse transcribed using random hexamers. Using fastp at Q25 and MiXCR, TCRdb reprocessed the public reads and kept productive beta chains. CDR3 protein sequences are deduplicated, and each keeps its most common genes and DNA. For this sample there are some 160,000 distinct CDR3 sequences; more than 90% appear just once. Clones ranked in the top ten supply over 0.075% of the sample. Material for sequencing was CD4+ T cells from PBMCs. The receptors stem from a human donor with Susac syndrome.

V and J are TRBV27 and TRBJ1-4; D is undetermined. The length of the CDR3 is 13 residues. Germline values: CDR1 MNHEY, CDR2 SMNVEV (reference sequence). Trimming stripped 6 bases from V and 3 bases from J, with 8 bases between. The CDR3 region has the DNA TGTGCCAGCAGGAGCCAAGCTAATGAAAAACTGTTTTTT. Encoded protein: CASRSQANEKLFF.

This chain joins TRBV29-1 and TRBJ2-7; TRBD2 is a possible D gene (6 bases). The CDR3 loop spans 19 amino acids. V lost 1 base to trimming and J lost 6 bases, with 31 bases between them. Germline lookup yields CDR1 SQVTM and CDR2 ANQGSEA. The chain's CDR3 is CSVEVLPPSAGWRESEQYF. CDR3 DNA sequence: TGCAGCGTTGAAGTCTTACCCCCCTCGGCGGGATGGAGAGAATCCGAGCAGTACTTC.